The entry below describes one T cell receptor (beta chain). The data are from a study of OX40 agonist ivuxolimab in advanced cancers. In the study overall: People in dose escalation had one of these cancers: hepatocellular carcinoma, melanoma, renal cell or head and neck cancer.

Data came from immunoSEQ multiplex PCR; TCRdb stores just in-frame clones and leaves some out. The table shows tens of thousands of clones, with around 90% occurring only once. Germline CDR1 is MNHNS and CDR2 is SASEGT. The CDR3 is 15 amino acids. Between the trimmed V and J ends, which lost 0 bases and 6 bases, there was a span of 12 bases. This TCR came from an adult with an advanced solid tumor such as melanoma, head and neck, liver or kidney cancer. The rearrangement links TRBV6-1 to TRBJ1-5; D ambiguous. The sample was CD4+ or CD8+ T cells sorted from blood, taken in a trial of the OX40 agonist ivuxolimab. The CDR3 coding sequence is TGTGCCAGCAGTGAAGCGCTTCGGGGAACTCAGCCCCAGCATTTT. Its protein is CASSEALRGTQPQHF.